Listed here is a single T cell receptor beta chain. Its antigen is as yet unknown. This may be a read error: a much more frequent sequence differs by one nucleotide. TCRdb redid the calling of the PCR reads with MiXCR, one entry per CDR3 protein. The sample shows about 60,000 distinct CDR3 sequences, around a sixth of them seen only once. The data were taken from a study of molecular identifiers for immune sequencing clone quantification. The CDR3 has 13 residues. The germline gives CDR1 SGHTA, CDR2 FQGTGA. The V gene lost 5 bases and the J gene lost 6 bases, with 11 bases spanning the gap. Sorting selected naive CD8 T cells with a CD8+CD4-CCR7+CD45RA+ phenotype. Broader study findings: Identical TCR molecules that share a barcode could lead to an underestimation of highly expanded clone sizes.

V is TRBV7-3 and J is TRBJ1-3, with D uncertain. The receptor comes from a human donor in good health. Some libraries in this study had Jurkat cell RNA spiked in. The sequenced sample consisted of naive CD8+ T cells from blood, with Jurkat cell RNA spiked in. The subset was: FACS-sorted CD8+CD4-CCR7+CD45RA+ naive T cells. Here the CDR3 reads CASSDLPENTIYF. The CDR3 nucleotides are TGTGCCAGCAGCGATTTACCTGAAAACACCATATATTTT.